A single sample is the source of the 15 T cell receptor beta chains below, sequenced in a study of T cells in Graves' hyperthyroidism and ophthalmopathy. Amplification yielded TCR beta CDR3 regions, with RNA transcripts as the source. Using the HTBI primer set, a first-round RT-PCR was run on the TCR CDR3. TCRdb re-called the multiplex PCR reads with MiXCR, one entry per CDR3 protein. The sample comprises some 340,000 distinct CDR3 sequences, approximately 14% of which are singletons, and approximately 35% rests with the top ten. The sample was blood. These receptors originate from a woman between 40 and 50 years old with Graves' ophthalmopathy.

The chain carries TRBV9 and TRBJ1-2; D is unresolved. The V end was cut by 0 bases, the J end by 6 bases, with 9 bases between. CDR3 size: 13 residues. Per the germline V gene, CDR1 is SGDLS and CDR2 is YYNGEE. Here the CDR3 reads CASSVVPPDGYTF. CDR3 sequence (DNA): TGTGCCAGCAGCGTAGTTCCCCCCGATGGCTACACCTTC.

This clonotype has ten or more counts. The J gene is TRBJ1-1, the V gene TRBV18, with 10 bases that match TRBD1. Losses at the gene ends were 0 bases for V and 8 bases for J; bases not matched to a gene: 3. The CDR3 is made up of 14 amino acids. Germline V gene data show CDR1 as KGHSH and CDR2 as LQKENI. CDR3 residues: CASSPPGQGVEAFF. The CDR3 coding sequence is TGTGCCAGCTCACCACCTGGACAGGGGGTCGAAGCTTTCTTT.

In DNA form, the CDR3 reads TGTGCCAGTAAAAGCACCTCCTCCTACGAGCAGTACTTC. Amino acid sequence: CASKSTSSYEQYF. V and J are TRBV3-1 and TRBJ2-7; D gene uncertain. Trimming removed 9 bases at V and 0 bases at J, with 12 bases between. CDR3 size: 13 residues. The germline gives CDR1 LGHDT, CDR2 YNNKEL (reference sequence).

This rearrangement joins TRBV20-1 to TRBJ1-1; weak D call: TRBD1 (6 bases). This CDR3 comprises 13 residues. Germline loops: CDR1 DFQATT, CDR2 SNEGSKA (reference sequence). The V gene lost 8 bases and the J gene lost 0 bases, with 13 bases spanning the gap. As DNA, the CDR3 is TGCAGTCCTATAGGGGGTCTGAACACTGAAGCTTTCTTT. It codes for CSPIGGLNTEAFF.

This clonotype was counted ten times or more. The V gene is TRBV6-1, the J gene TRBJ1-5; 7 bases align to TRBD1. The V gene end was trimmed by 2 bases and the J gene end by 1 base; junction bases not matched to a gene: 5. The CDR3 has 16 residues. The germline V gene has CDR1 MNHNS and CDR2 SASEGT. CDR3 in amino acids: CASSERAGGSNQPQHF. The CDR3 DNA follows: TGTGCCAGCAGTGAACGGGCAGGGGGAAGCAATCAGCCCCAGCATTTT.

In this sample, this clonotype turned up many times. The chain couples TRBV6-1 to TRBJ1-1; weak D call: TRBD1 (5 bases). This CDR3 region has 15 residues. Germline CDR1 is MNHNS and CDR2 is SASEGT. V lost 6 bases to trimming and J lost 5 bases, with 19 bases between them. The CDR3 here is CASSRPTYRGTEAFF. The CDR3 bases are TGTGCCAGCAGCCGTCCGACCTACCGGGGGACTGAAGCTTTCTTT.

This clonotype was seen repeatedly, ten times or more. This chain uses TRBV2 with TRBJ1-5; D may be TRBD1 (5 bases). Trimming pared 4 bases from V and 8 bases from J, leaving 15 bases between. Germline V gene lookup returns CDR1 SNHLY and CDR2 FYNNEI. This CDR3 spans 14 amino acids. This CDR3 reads CASSGVGGREPQHF. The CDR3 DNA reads TGTGCCAGCAGTGGAGTCGGGGGAAGAGAGCCCCAGCATTTT.

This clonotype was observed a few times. CDR3 region: CSANLLAGGPGEQFF. As DNA, the CDR3 is TGCAGTGCTAACCTACTAGCGGGAGGGCCAGGGGAGCAGTTCTTC. The gene calls are TRBV20-1 and TRBJ2-1; 13 nucleotides line up with TRBD2. V was pared by 4 bases and J by 10 bases, with 10 bases of the junction left unmatched. Germline CDR1 reads DFQATT; CDR2 reads SNEGSKA (reference sequence). This CDR3 comprises 15 residues.

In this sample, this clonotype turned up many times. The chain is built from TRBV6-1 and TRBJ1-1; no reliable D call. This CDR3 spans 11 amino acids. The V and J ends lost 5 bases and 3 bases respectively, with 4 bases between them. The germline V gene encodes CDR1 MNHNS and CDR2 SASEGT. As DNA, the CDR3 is TGTGCCAGCAGTAGACACACTGAAGCTTTCTTT. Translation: CASSRHTEAFF.

The CDR3 reads CSASPLARGTEAFF. In DNA form, the CDR3 reads TGCAGTGCTAGCCCTCTTGCCAGGGGCACTGAAGCTTTCTTT. V and J are TRBV20-1 and TRBJ1-1, with TRBD1 as a possible D gene (6 bases). The V and J ends lost 3 bases and 4 bases respectively, with 15 bases between them. This CDR3 comprises 14 residues. Germline loops: CDR1 DFQATT, CDR2 SNEGSKA (reference sequence).

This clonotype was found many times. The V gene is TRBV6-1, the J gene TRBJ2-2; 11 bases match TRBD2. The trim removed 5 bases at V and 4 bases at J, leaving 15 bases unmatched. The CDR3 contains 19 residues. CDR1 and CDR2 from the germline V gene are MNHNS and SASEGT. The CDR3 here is CASSPGWWTSGSSTGELFF. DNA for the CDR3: TGTGCCAGCAGTCCAGGGTGGTGGACTAGCGGGTCGAGCACCGGGGAGCTGTTTTTT.

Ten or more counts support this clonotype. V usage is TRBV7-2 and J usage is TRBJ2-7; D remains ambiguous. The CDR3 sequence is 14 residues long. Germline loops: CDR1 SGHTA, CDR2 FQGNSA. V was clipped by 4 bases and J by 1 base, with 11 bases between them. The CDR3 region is CASSSSWASYEQYF. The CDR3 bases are TGTGCCAGCAGCTCCTCGTGGGCTTCCTACGAGCAGTACTTC.

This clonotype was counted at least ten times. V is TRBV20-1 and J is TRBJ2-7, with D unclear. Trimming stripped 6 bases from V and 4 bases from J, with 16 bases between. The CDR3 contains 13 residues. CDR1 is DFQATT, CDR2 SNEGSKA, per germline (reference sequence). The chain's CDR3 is CSALRLDGYEQYF. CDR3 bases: TGCAGTGCCCTTAGATTGGACGGTTACGAGCAGTACTTC.

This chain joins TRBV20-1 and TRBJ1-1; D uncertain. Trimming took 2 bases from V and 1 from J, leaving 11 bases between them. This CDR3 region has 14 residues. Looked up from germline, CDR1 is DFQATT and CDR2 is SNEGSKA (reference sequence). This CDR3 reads CSARSYAGNTEAFF. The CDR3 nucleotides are TGCAGTGCTAGATCATACGCGGGGAACACTGAAGCTTTCTTT.

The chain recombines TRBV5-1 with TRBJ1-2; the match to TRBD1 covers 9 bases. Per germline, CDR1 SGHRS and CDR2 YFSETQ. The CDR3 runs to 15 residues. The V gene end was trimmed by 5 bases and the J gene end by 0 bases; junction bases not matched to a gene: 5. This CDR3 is CASRPGTGTNYGYTF. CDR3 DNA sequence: TGCGCCAGCAGGCCCGGGACAGGGACTAACTATGGCTACACCTTC.